A few counts support the clone carrying this TCR beta chain. The target antigen is unknown. TCR beta CDR3 regions were amplified from RNA transcripts. The HTBI primer set drove a first-round RT-PCR of the TCR CDR3. In TCRdb, the multiplex PCR reads were re-called with MiXCR into one record per CDR3 protein. This table holds some 500,000 distinct CDR3 sequences, about 15% found once. These data belong to a study of T cells in Graves' hyperthyroidism and ophthalmopathy. Study-wide results and caveats: Within blood appeared most thyroid clonotypes that had expanded above 0.001. In validation, the model predicted ophthalmopathy. These predictions came a median roughly 6.5 months before onset.

This CDR3 has 13 amino acids. The germline V gene encodes CDR1 DFQATT and CDR2 SNEGSKA (reference sequence). V lost 3 bases to trimming and J lost 3 bases; unmatched junction nucleotides: 5. Any patient presenting with uncontrolled infection, other autoimmune disease, pregnancy or lactation was left out. V usage is TRBV20-1 and J usage is TRBJ2-7; 7 nucleotides align to TRBD1. The specimen sequenced was blood. The TCR was taken from a woman between 18 and 29 years old with Graves' hyperthyroidism. CDR3 sequence: CSASTGERYEQYF. The CDR3 DNA is TGCAGTGCTAGCACAGGGGAGCGCTACGAGCAGTACTTC.